This is a list of T cell receptor beta chains from one sample in a study of patients and donors after allogeneic stem cell transplantation. Using its own MiXCR run on the RT-PCR reads, TCRdb lists one record per CDR3 protein. Of about 960,000 distinct CDR3 sequences in the sample, more than 15% were seen once. The material sequenced was blood, either unsorted or a sorted T cell fraction (not recorded which). The origin of the receptors is a human donor who was either an allogeneic HSCT recipient or a stem cell or donor lymphocyte infusion donor (not recorded which). It is not recorded whose cells these are; they may come from a transplant donor. CDR3s include the opening cysteine and the closing phenylalanine or tryptophan. The order of the fields is D gene, clone size, V gene, J gene, CDR3 DNA, CDR3 protein. The D gene is left open where the match is weak. Clone size is not always given. Where it is, it says once, few, many or a class for expanded clones.

D: .; size: few; V: TRBV27; J: TRBJ2-1; DNA: TGTGCCAGCAGTTTCGTCTGGGAGAGAAGCTCCTACAATGAGCAGTTCTTC; CDR3: CASSFVWERSSYNEQFF
D: .; size: .; V: TRBV3-1; J: TRBJ2-7; DNA: TGTGCCAGCAGCCCGGGAAGTACGGCCTACGAGCAGTACTTC; CDR3: CASSPGSTAYEQYF
D: TRBD2; size: few; V: TRBV12-3/TRBV12-4; J: TRBJ2-7; DNA: TGTGCCAGCAGCCAAAGTCCCCGACTAGCGGGATCCTACGAGCAGTACTTC; CDR3: CASSQSPRLAGSYEQYF
D: TRBD2; size: few; V: TRBV7-9; J: TRBJ2-1; DNA: TGTGCCAGCAGCTATATCCGACTAGCGGGCTACAATGAGCAGTTCTTC; CDR3: CASSYIRLAGYNEQFF
D: .; size: few; V: TRBV25-1; J: TRBJ2-2; DNA: TGTGCCACCTCACTGGCGCCGAACACCGGGGAGCTGTTTTTT; CDR3: CATSLAPNTGELFF
D: .; size: .; V: TRBV27; J: TRBJ2-7; DNA: TGTGCCAGCAGTTTCCAGGAGTTGGGTTACGAGCAGTACTTC; CDR3: CASSFQELGYEQYF
D: .; size: many; V: TRBV7-9; J: TRBJ1-5; DNA: TGTGCCAGCAGCTTCAGGGATCAGCCCCAGCATTTT; CDR3: CASSFRDQPQHF
D: .; size: .; V: TRBV7-9; J: TRBJ1-5; DNA: TGTGCCAGCAGCACGACGGCAGAAGGACAGCCCCAGCATTTT; CDR3: CASSTTAEGQPQHF
D: .; size: few; V: TRBV18; J: TRBJ1-1; DNA: TGTGCCAGCTCACCACCTAACAGACTGAACACTGAAGCTTTCTTT; CDR3: CASSPPNRLNTEAFF
D: .; size: few; V: TRBV19; J: TRBJ2-1; DNA: TGTGCCAGTAGTATAGCCTATAGGTCCTACAATGAGCAGTTCTTC; CDR3: CASSIAYRSYNEQFF
D: .; size: many; V: TRBV12-3/TRBV12-4; J: TRBJ2-1; DNA: TGTGCCAGCAGTACGCACTCTCGGGGATCGGCTGAGCAGTTCTTC; CDR3: CASSTHSRGSAEQFF
D: .; size: .; V: TRBV12-3/TRBV12-4; J: TRBJ2-7; DNA: TGTGCCAGCACCCACTCGTTAGCGCCGACCGAGCAGTACTTC; CDR3: CASTHSLAPTEQYF
D: TRBD1; size: few; V: TRBV4-3; J: TRBJ2-1; DNA: TGCGCCAGCAGCCACCGCCCGGACAGGTTTTTCAATGAGCAGTTCTTC; CDR3: CASSHRPDRFFNEQFF
D: .; size: .; V: TRBV4-3; J: TRBJ1-2; DNA: TGCGCCAGCAGTCAGACGGTGGGGAAGGGCTACACCTTC; CDR3: CASSQTVGKGYTF